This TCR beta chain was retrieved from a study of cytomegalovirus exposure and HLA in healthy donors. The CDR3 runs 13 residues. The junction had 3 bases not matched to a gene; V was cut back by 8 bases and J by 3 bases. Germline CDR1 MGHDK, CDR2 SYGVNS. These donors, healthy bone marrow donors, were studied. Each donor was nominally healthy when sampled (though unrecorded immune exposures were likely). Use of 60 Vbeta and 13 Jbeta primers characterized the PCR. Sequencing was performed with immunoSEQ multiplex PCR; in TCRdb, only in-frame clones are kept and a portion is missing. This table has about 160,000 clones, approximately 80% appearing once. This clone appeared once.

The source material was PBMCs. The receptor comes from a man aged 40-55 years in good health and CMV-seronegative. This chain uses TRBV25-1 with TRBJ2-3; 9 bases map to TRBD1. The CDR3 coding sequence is TGTGCCAGCGGGGGACAGGGTACAGATACGCAGTATTTT. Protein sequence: CASGGQGTDTQYF.